The next 27 T cell receptor beta chains were all read from a single sample in a study of T cell responses to AZD1222 COVID-19 vaccine. Generated by immunoSEQ multiplex PCR, the TCRdb table keeps only in-frame clones and is missing some. The sample includes around 70,000 clones, about 90% of them seen just once. The specimen was peripheral blood, collected 28 days after the second AZD1222 dose. All receptors derive from an adult who received the AZD1222 COVID-19 vaccine.

The gene calls are TRBV29-1 and TRBJ1-1, with D uncertain. V gave up 7 bases and J gave up 0 bases, with 9 bases separating them. Germline V CDR1 and CDR2: SQVTM, ANQGSEA. CDR3 length: 12 residues. The CDR3: CSALYMNTEAFF. The CDR3 DNA reads TGCAGCGCCCTATATATGAACACTGAAGCTTTCTTT. Based on the CDR3 plus reference TRBV29-1 and TRBJ1-1, the full variable domain is SAVISQKPSRDICQRGTSLTIQCQVDSQVTMMFWYRQQPGQSLTLIATANQGSEATYESGFVIDKFPISRPNLTFSTLTVSNMSPEDSSIYLCSALYMNTEAFFGQGTRLTVV.

The chain employs TRBV2 and TRBJ1-4; maybe TRBD1 (5 bases). Per germline, CDR1 SNHLY and CDR2 FYNNEI. V was cut by 8 bases and J by 8 bases, with 12 bases left in between. This CDR3 has 12 residues. The CDR3 here is CASWGVGEKLFF. The CDR3 region has the DNA TGTGCCAGCTGGGGGGTTGGCGAAAAACTGTTTTTT. Using reference TRBV2 and TRBJ1-4 for the parts outside the CDR3, the full variable domain is EPEVTQTPSHQVTQMGQEVILRCVPISNHLYFYWYRQILGQKVEFLVSFYNNEISEKSEIFDDQFSVERPDGSNFTLKIRSTKLEDSAMYFCASWGVGEKLFFGSGTQLSVL.

The J gene is TRBJ1-6, the V gene TRBV7-2; D unclear. The germline gives CDR1 SGHTA, CDR2 FQGNSA. Trimming left V 5 bases short and J 0 bases short, with 11 bases between. The CDR3 loop spans 16 amino acids. The CDR3 is CASSQTGSSYNSPLHF. The CDR3, as DNA: TGTGCCAGCAGCCAGACGGGGAGCTCCTATAATTCACCCCTCCACTTT.

The chain carries TRBV7-3 and TRBJ2-7, with 7 bases fitting TRBD1. The CDR3 covers 13 residues. With V trimmed by 5 bases and J by 5 bases, 6 bases remained unmatched. Germline V CDR1 and CDR2: SGHTA, FQGTGA. The CDR3 is CASSPYTGDEQYF. In nucleotides, the CDR3 is TGTGCCAGCAGCCCGTATACAGGGGACGAGCAGTACTTC.

The chain joins TRBV19 to TRBJ1-1, with D possibly being TRBD1 (5 bases). Germline V gene sequence: CDR1 LNHDA, CDR2 SQIVND (reference sequence). Trimming stripped 5 bases from V and 5 bases from J, with 12 bases between. The CDR3 consists of 13 residues. The CDR3 nucleotides are TGTGCCAGTAGTTCCCGCGGGGGGACTGAAGCTTTCTTT. Translating gives CASSSRGGTEAFF.

The rearrangement links TRBV7-9 to TRBJ1-3; D not certain. Germline CDR1 is SEHNR and CDR2 is FQNEAQ (reference sequence). CDR3 length: 12 residues. V dropped 4 bases and J dropped 8 bases, with 9 bases sitting between them. CDR3 bases: TGTGCCAGCAGCTCCACTGTGGACACCATATATTTT. Residues: CASSSTVDTIYF.

V usage is TRBV19 and J usage is TRBJ2-2, with 7 bases identical to TRBD2. Germline lookup yields CDR1 LNHDA and CDR2 SQIVND (reference sequence). The CDR3 length is 14 residues. CDR3 nucleotide sequence: TGTACCTCGCAGAGGCGGGAGAATACCGGGGAGCTGTTTTTT. Translated, it gives CTSQRRENTGELFF.

The V gene is TRBV18, the J gene TRBJ1-6, with TRBD1 matching 8 bases. The CDR3 is 14 amino acids. Per germline, CDR1 KGHSH and CDR2 LQKENI. V shed 8 bases and J 7 bases; nucleotides not matched to a gene: 7. The CDR3 region has the DNA TGTGCCAGCACAGGACAGGGCCAGAATTCACCCCTCCACTTT. It is translated as CASTGQGQNSPLHF.

A note on this clone: The junction shows a germline mismatch at one end, possibly a read error. The rearrangement joins TRBV7-7 to TRBJ2-5, with a possible D match to TRBD1 (6 bases). CDR1 and CDR2 (germline): SSHAT, FNYEAQ (reference sequence). The CDR3 has 15 amino acids. As DNA, the CDR3 is TGTGCTAGCAGTCTTAGGGGGAGTGGATCAGAGACCCAGTACTTC. Amino acid sequence: CASSLRGSGSETQYF.

This clone has only one observation. The rearrangement joins TRBV7-2 to TRBJ1-3, with 11 bases identical to TRBD1. V dropped 1 base and J dropped 2; count of bases not matched to a gene: 4. The CDR3 covers 17 residues. Looked up from germline, CDR1 is SGHTA and CDR2 is FQGNSA. The DNA of the CDR3 is TGTGCCAGCAGCTTAGTGGGGACAGGGGGAGCTGGAAACACCATATATTTT. This gives the protein CASSLVGTGGAGNTIYF.

CDR3 DNA sequence: TGTGCCAGCAGCTTAGGACAGGCACCAAACTATGGCTACACCTTC. This translates into CASSLGQAPNYGYTF. The chain links TRBV7-2 to TRBJ1-2; a possible D gene is TRBD1 (6 bases). The CDR3 is 15 residues long. Between the trimmed V and J ends, which lost 1 base and 2 bases, there was a span of 11 bases. Looked up from germline, CDR1 is SGHTA and CDR2 is FQGNSA.

The chain links TRBV9 to TRBJ2-5; the D call may be TRBD1 or TRBD2 (5 bases each). Germline V gene lookup returns CDR1 SGDLS and CDR2 YYNGEE. The length of the CDR3 is 15 residues. With 0 bases removed from V and 2 bases from J, the gap between germline ends came to 11 bases. CDR3 DNA sequence: TGTGCCAGCAGCGTAGGGGGGACGGATCAAGAGACCCAGTACTTC. Its protein product is CASSVGGTDQETQYF.

The chain couples TRBV4-3 to TRBJ1-2; D unclear. Trimming stripped 0 bases from V and 8 bases from J, with 10 bases between. The CDR3 sequence is 13 residues long. Germline V CDR1 and CDR2: LGHNA, YSLEER. CDR3 loop: CASSQDLDRGYTF. In nucleotides, the CDR3 is TGCGCCAGCAGCCAAGATTTGGACCGCGGCTACACCTTC.

The sample holds one count of this clone. The chain carries TRBV18 and TRBJ1-3; tentatively, D is TRBD1 (5 bases). This CDR3 comprises 16 residues. Germline assignment: CDR1 KGHSH and CDR2 LQKENI. V was trimmed by 0 bases and J by 0 bases, leaving 9 bases between them. The CDR3 sequence is CASSPPGPTSGNTIYF. The CDR3 DNA reads TGTGCCAGCTCACCACCGGGGCCCACCTCTGGAAACACCATATATTTT.

This rearrangement joins TRBV19 to TRBJ1-1; TRBD1 aligns across 7 bases. This CDR3 contains 15 residues. Germline CDR1 and CDR2: LNHDA and SQIVND (reference sequence). The ends lost 5 bases at V and 3 bases at J; junction bases unmatched: 9. The CDR3 reads CASSSRQGGDTEAFF. The CDR3 nucleotides are TGTGCCAGTAGTTCACGACAGGGAGGGGACACTGAAGCTTTCTTT.

The chain couples TRBV5-1 to TRBJ1-1; D is uncertain. Looked up from germline, CDR1 is SGHRS and CDR2 is YFSETQ. The ends were cut back, 0 bases at V and 0 bases at J, with 9 bases in the middle. This CDR3 is 15 amino acids long. The CDR3 reads CASSLGSGVNTEAFF. CDR3 coding DNA: TGCGCCAGCAGCTTGGGATCAGGAGTGAACACTGAAGCTTTCTTT.

This clone was detected only once. V and J are TRBV24-1 and TRBJ2-5; possible D gene TRBD1, 6 bases. Trimming took off 4 bases at V and 3 bases at J, with 8 bases between the two ends. Germline values: CDR1 KGHDR, CDR2 SFDVKD. The CDR3 is 13 amino acids. The DNA for the CDR3 is TGTGCCACCAGTGAGGGGGCTAAAGAGACCCAGTACTTC. The encoded protein is CATSEGAKETQYF.

This clone was seen a handful of times. The V and J genes are TRBV5-6 and TRBJ1-2, with a possible D match to TRBD1 (6 bases). The germline V gene encodes CDR1 SGHDT and CDR2 YYEEEE. The CDR3 consists of 17 residues. Trimming took off 0 bases at V and 4 bases at J, with 19 bases between the two ends. The DNA of the CDR3 is TGTGCCAGCAGCTTGGAGGTGGGGGGCGAAGAAGGCTATGGCTACACCTTC. Translated, it gives CASSLEVGGEEGYGYTF.

This clone turned up a few times. The chain employs TRBV10-1 and TRBJ1-3; D not certain. The V and J ends lost 9 bases and 0 bases respectively, with 18 bases between them. Germline lookup yields CDR1 WNHNN and CDR2 SYGVQD (reference sequence). The CDR3 is 16 amino acids. CDR3 DNA: TGCGCCAGGGGGAGACCTAGGGAGTCCTCTGGAAACACCATATATTTT. It encodes CARGRPRESSGNTIYF.

J is TRBJ2-3 and V is TRBV19; the D gene is possibly TRBD1 (6 bases). Germline assignment: CDR1 LNHDA and CDR2 SQIVND (reference sequence). V was pared by 7 bases and J by 0 bases, with 11 bases between. The CDR3 sequence is 14 residues long. This CDR3 reads CASNRQVSTDTQYF. The CDR3, as DNA: TGTGCCAGTAACAGACAGGTTAGCACAGATACGCAGTATTTT.

This sequence joins TRBV6-5 and TRBJ1-1; D is perhaps TRBD1 (5 bases). The CDR3 contains 15 residues. V was trimmed by 6 bases and J by 1 base, leaving 15 bases between them. Germline V gene lookup returns CDR1 MNHEY and CDR2 SVGAGI. DNA of the CDR3: TGTGCCAGCAGCAGGGTGGGGAGCGGGAACACTGAAGCTTTCTTT. It translates to CASSRVGSGNTEAFF.

The rearrangement links TRBV2 to TRBJ2-5; D gene uncertain. V dropped 7 bases and J dropped 3 bases, with 9 bases sitting between them. This CDR3 is 12 amino acids long. Germline V CDR1 and CDR2: SNHLY, FYNNEI. The CDR3 spells CASNWQEETQYF. CDR3 DNA: TGTGCCAGCAATTGGCAAGAAGAGACCCAGTACTTC.

The rearrangement joins TRBV18 to TRBJ2-1; possible D gene TRBD2, 6 bases. This CDR3 region has 13 residues. Per the germline V gene, CDR1 is KGHSH and CDR2 is LQKENI. V lost 0 bases and J 9 bases, leaving 9 bases between the germline ends. The CDR3 DNA follows: TGTGCCAGCTCACCACCAGGGCGGGGTGAGCAGTTCTTC. Translation gives CASSPPGRGEQFF.

This rearrangement joins TRBV30 to TRBJ1-1; no firm D call. Per germline, CDR1 GTSNPN and CDR2 SVGIG (reference sequence). The ends were cut back, 4 bases at V and 2 bases at J, with 5 bases in the middle. The CDR3 runs 11 residues. The CDR3 region is CAWTLNTEAFF. The CDR3 DNA reads TGTGCCTGGACGCTAAACACTGAAGCTTTCTTT. The whole variable domain, filled in from reference TRBV30 and TRBJ1-1, reads SQTIHQWPATLVQPVGSPLSLECTVEGTSNPNLYWYRQAAGRGLQLLFYSVGIGQISSEVPQNLSASRPQDRQFILSSKKLLLSDSGFYLCAWTLNTEAFFGQGTRLTVV.

The gene calls are TRBV12-5 and TRBJ2-5; D ambiguous. V was cut by 1 base and J by 0 bases, with 3 bases left in between. Germline loops: CDR1 LGHNT, CDR2 FRNRAP. The CDR3 spans 13 residues. CDR3 residues: CASGLEYQETQYF. DNA of the CDR3: TGTGCTAGTGGTTTGGAGTACCAAGAGACCCAGTACTTC.

V usage is TRBV2 and J usage is TRBJ1-5, with a tentative D call TRBD1 (5 bases). The CDR3 is 14 residues long. V lost 4 bases, J lost 5 bases, and 12 bases lay in between. CDR1 is SNHLY, CDR2 FYNNEI, per germline. The CDR3 loop reads CASSGVTEDQPQHF. The CDR3 region has the DNA TGTGCCAGCAGTGGGGTGACAGAAGATCAGCCCCAGCATTTT.

The V and J genes are TRBV6-4 and TRBJ1-6; D ambiguous. The CDR3 sequence is 15 residues long. Germline CDR1 reads MRHNA; CDR2 reads SNTAGT. V lost 4 bases and J lost 3, with 10 bases in between. In nucleotides, the CDR3 is TGTGCCAGCAGTGTTGAGGGCAGCTATAATTCACCCCTCCACTTT. This translates into CASSVEGSYNSPLHF.